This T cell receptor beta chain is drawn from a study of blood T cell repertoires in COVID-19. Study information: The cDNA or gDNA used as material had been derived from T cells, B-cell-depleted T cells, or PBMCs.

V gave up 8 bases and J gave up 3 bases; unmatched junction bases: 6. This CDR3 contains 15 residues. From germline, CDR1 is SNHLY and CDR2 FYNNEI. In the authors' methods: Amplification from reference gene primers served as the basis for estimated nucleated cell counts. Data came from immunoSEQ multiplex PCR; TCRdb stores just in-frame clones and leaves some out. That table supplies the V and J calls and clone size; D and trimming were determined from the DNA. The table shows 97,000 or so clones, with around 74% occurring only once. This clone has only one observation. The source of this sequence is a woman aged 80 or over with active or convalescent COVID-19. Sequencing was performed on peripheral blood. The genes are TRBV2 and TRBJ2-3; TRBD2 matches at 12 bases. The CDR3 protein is CASWRGTSGTDTQYF. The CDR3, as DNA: TGTGCCAGCTGGCGGGGGACTAGCGGGACAGATACGCAGTATTTT.